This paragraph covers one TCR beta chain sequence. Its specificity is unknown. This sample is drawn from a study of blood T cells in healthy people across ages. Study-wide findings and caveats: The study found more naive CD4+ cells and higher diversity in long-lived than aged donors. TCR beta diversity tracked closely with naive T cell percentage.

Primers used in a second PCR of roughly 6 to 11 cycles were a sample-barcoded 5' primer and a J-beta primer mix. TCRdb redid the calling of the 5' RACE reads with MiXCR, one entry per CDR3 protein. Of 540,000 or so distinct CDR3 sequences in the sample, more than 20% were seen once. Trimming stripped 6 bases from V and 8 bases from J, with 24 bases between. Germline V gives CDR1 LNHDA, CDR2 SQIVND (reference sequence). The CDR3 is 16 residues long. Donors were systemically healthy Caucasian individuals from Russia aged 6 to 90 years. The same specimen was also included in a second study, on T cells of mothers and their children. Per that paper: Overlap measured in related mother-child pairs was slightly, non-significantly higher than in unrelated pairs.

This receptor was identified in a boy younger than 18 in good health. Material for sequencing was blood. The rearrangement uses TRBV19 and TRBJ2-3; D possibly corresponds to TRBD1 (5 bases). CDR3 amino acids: CASSMRWGPNPATQYF. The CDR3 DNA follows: TGTGCCAGTAGCATGAGGTGGGGCCCGAACCCAGCTACGCAGTATTTT.